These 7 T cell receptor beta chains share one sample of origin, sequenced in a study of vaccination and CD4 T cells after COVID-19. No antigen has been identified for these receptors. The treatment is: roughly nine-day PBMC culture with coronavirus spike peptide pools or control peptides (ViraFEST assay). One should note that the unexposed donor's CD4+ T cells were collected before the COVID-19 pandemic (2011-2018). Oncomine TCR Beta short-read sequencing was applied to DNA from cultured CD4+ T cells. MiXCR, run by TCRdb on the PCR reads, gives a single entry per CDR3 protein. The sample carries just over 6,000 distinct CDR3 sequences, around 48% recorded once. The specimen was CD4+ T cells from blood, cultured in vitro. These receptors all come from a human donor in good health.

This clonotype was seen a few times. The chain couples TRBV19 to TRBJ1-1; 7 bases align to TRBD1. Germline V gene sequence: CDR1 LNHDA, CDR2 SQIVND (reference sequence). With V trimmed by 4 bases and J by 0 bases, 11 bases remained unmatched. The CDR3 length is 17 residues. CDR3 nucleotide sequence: TGTGCCAGTAGTACCAGGGGGGCAAGTCGTATGAACACTGAAGCTTTCTTT. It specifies CASSTRGASRMNTEAFF.

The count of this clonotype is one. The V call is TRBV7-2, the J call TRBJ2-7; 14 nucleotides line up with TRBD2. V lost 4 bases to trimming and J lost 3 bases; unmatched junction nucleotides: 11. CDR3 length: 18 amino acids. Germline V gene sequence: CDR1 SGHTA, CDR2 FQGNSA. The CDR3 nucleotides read TGTGCCAGCAGCTCCTCCAGAGGACTAGCGGGAGGTCACTACGAGCAGTACTTC. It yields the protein CASSSSRGLAGGHYEQYF. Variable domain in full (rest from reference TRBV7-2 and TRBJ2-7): GAGVSQSPSNKVTEKGKDVELRCDPISGHTALYWYRQSLGQGLEFLIYFQGNSAPDKSGLPSDRFSAERTGGSVSTLTIQRTQQEDSAVYLCASSSSRGLAGGHYEQYFGPGTRLTVT.

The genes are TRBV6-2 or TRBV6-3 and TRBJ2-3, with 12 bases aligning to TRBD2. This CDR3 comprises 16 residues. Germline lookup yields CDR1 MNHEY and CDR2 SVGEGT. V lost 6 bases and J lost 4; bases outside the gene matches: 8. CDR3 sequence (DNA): TGTGCCAGCAGGCTCGATGGACTAGCGGGATCAGATACGCAGTATTTT. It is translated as CASRLDGLAGSDTQYF.

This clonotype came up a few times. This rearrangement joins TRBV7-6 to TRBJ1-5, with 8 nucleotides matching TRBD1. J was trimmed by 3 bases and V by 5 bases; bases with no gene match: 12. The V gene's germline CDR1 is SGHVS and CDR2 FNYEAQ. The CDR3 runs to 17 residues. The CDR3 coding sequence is TGTGCCAGCAGCACCAGCCCCGGACAGGGCGACAATCAGCCCCAGCATTTT. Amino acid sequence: CASSTSPGQGDNQPQHF.

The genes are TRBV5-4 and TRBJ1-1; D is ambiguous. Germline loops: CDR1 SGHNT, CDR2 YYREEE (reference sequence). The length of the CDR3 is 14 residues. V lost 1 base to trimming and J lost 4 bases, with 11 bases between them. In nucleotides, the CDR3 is TGTGCCAGCAGCTTGATGATCGGTGGCACTGAAGCTTTCTTT. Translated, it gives CASSLMIGGTEAFF. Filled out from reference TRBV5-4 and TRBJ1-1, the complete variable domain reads ETGVTQSPTHLIKTRGQQVTLRCSSQSGHNTVSWYQQALGQGPQFIFQYYREEENGRGNFPPRFSGLQFPNYSSELNVNALELDDSALYLCASSLMIGGTEAFFGQGTRLTVV.

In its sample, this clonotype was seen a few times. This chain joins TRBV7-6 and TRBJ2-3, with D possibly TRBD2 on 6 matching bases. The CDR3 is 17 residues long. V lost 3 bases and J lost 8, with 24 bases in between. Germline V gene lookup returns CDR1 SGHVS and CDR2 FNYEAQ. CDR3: CASSFTGTAGPGGTQYF. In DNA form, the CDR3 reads TGTGCCAGCAGCTTCACCGGGACTGCCGGACCAGGTGGTACGCAGTATTTT.

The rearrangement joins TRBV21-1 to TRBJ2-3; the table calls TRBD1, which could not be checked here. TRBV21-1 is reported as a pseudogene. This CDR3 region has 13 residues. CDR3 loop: CASSKPGSDTQYF. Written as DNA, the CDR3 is TGTGCCAGCAGCAAACCAGGGTCAGATACGCAGTATTTT.